This is a list of T cell receptor beta chains from one sample in a study of memory CD4+ T cells and cytomegalovirus serostatus. Measured with immunoSEQ multiplex PCR; TCRdb has only the in-frame clones, and not every one. The repertoire consists of more than 55,000 clones, with 75% to 85% occurring once and the leading ten covering 0.88%. Source material: memory CD4+ T cells from blood. The receptors shown here come from an adult in good health and CMV-seronegative. The CDR3 runs from the conserved cysteine through the conserved F or W. The D gene is left open where the match is weak. A row's size may be missing; if present it is once, few, many or a size class.

.	TRBV7-2	TRBJ2-7	.	TGTGCCAGCAGCTCTCCCCCACCCAGGCACGAGCAGTACTTC	CASSSPPPRHEQYF
.	TRBV5-5	TRBJ2-7	.	TGTGCCAGCAGCCCCGGACCTAGCGCTAGTAACTACGAGCAGTACTTC	CASSPGPSASNYEQYF
.	TRBV9	TRBJ2-3	once	TGTGCCAGCAGCGTAGATCCACCCAGTGGGCAGTATTTT	CASSVDPPSGQYF
.	TRBV25-1	TRBJ1-1	.	TGTGCCACAACCCAGGAGGGTTTGAACACTGAAGCTTTCTTT	CATTQEGLNTEAFF
TRBD1	TRBV6-1	TRBJ2-5	.	TGTGCCAGCAGTGGGAGGGGACAGGGGCGGGAGACCCAGTACTTC	CASSGRGQGRETQYF
TRBD1	TRBV5-1	TRBJ1-3	.	TGCGCCAGCAGCTTGGGGGGGACAGCGACTGGAAACACCATATATTTT	CASSLGGTATGNTIYF
TRBD2	TRBV6-7	TRBJ2-5	.	TGTGCCAGCAGTTACTTCCTCAGCGGGGGAGAGACCCAGTACTTC	CASSYFLSGGETQYF
.	TRBV6-5	TRBJ1-1	once	TGTGCCAGCAGTATTACCGGGAGCGGGTGGACTGAAGCTTTCTTT	CASSITGSGWTEAFF
.	TRBV30	TRBJ1-1	few	TGTGCCTGGAGTAGCCCATATGCAACTGAAGCTTTCTTT	CAWSSPYATEAFF
.	TRBV5-1	TRBJ2-1	.	TGCGCCAGCACCGACCAGGGGTCGGGTGAGCAGTTCTTC	CASTDQGSGEQFF
.	TRBV13	TRBJ1-1	.	TGTGCCAGCAGCTTACGGGCAGAGACTGAAGCTTTCTTT	CASSLRAETEAFF
.	TRBV19	TRBJ2-2	few	TGTGCCAGTAGTATAGATAGGGGAACCGGGGAGCTGTTTTTT	CASSIDRGTGELFF
.	TRBV30	TRBJ1-5	.	TGTGCCTGGAGTCCCATAGGGGGGGGCAATCAGCCCCAGCATTTT	CAWSPIGGGNQPQHF
.	TRBV19	TRBJ1-4	.	TGTGCCAGTAGTATGGGACGGAATGAAAAACTGTTTTTT	CASSMGRNEKLFF
.	TRBV10-2	TRBJ2-7	.	TGCGCCAGCAGTGTTGTTGCCGGCGAGCAGTACTTC	CASSVVAGEQYF
.	TRBV11-2	TRBJ2-7	.	TGTGCCAGCAGCTCCCGGTCCTACGAGCAGTACTTC	CASSSRSYEQYF
.	TRBV9	TRBJ1-3	.	TGTGCCAGCAGCGTAGACTGGGGGGGTGGAAACACCATATATTTT	CASSVDWGGGNTIYF
TRBD2	TRBV5-8	TRBJ2-5	.	TGTGCCAGCAGCTTGCGGCTAGCGGGAGCAGAGACCCAGTACTTC	CASSLRLAGAETQYF
TRBD2	TRBV11-2	TRBJ2-1	.	TGTGCCAGCAGCTCAGTCGTGGGGACTAGGCCGAGGAATGAGCAGTTCTTC	CASSSVVGTRPRNEQFF
.	TRBV5-1	TRBJ2-5	.	TGCGCCAGCAGTTCATCCGGTCTGGGCGGGACCCAGTACTTC	CASSSSGLGGTQYF
.	TRBV6-4	TRBJ2-3	.	TGTGCCAGTAAACAGGGTGTTAGCACAGATACGCAGTATTTT	CASKQGVSTDTQYF
.	TRBV5-6	TRBJ1-1	few	TGTGCCAGCAGCTCGACAAGACAGCTTACCACTGAAGCTTTCTTT	CASSSTRQLTTEAFF
.	TRBV19	TRBJ2-7	.	TGTGCCAGTAGGGGCGGTCACCTGGCACTCTACGAGCAGTACTTC	CASRGGHLALYEQYF
.	TRBV7-9	TRBJ2-1	.	TGTGCCAGCAGCCCTACTAGATTCAATGAGCAGTTCTTC	CASSPTRFNEQFF